These 7 T cell receptor beta chains were sequenced from one sample in a study of vaccination and CD4 T cells after COVID-19. Once obtained from cultured CD4+ T cells, the DNA was sequenced using the Oncomine TCR Beta short-read assay. Each CDR3 protein is one row after TCRdb ran MiXCR on the PCR reads. This sample has roughly 6,600 distinct CDR3 sequences; 39% occur once, and the top ten carry around 22%. Sample treatment: approximately nine-day PBMC culture with coronavirus spike peptide pools or control peptides (ViraFEST assay). Investigators obtained the unexposed donor's CD4+ T cells before the COVID-19 pandemic (2011-2018). These receptors are not linked to any known antigen. The sequenced sample was CD4+ T cells from blood, cultured in vitro. The receptors come from a human donor in good health.

The V call is TRBV7-6, the J call TRBJ2-5; maybe TRBD1 (5 bases). CDR1 and CDR2 from the germline V gene are SGHVS and FNYEAQ. Trimming removed 2 bases at V and 6 bases at J, with 13 bases between. The CDR3 has 14 residues. The DNA for the CDR3 is TGTGCCAGCAGCTTATTGGACACCAGTCAGACCCAGTACTTC. This encodes CASSLLDTSQTQYF. The complete variable domain, with remaining parts taken from reference TRBV7-6 and TRBJ2-5, reads GAGVSQSPRYKVTKRGQDVALRCDPISGHVSLYWYRQALGQGPEFLTYFNYEAQQDKSGLPNDRFSAERPEGSISTLTIQRTEQRDSAMYRCASSLLDTSQTQYFGPGTRLLVL.

As for this clonotype: An end of the junction differs from the germline gene, which may be a read error. The chain employs TRBV19 and TRBJ2-3; D is tentatively TRBD1 or TRBD2 (5 bases each). This CDR3 contains 13 residues. Germline CDR1 is LNHDA and CDR2 is SQIVND (reference sequence). CDR3 sequence (DNA): TGTGCCAGCCGGGACCCCTTCACAGGTACGCAGTATTTT. Encoded protein: CASRDPFTGTQYF.

This clonotype was seen only a few times. The chain employs TRBV27 and TRBJ1-2, with TRBD1 matching over 8 bases. V gave up 5 bases and J gave up 4 bases; unmatched junction bases: 18. Germline-derived CDR1 and CDR2 are MNHEY and SMNVEV (reference sequence). This CDR3 contains 18 residues. The DNA of the CDR3 is TGTGCCAGCAGTCAAATGCCCGGACAGGGATACGCTAGCTATGGCTACACCTTC. This codes for CASSQMPGQGYASYGYTF.

This clonotype was observed a handful of times. V usage is TRBV20-1 and J usage is TRBJ2-6; 9 nucleotides agree with TRBD1. This CDR3 is built from 18 residues. In germline, CDR1 is DFQATT, CDR2 SNEGSKA (reference sequence). V shed 0 bases and J 1 base; nucleotides not matched to a gene: 7. The CDR3 DNA reads TGCAGTGCTAGAGATCGAACAGGGGGCTCGTCTGGGGCCAACGTCCTGACTTTC. Translating gives CSARDRTGGSSGANVLTF.

Within the sample, this clonotype is medium-sized (0.01 to 0.1%). This chain uses TRBV20-1 with TRBJ1-5; D unresolved. The ends were cut back, 3 bases at V and 9 bases at J, with 15 bases in the middle. The germline CDR1 and CDR2 sequences are DFQATT and SNEGSKA (reference sequence). The length of the CDR3 is 13 residues. The CDR3 reads CSASPFAQRPQHF. The CDR3 nucleotides are TGCAGTGCTAGCCCATTTGCTCAGCGGCCCCAGCATTTT.

This sequence joins TRBV20-1 and TRBJ2-3, with 9 bases identical to TRBD1. The CDR3 is made up of 14 amino acids. Per germline, CDR1 DFQATT and CDR2 SNEGSKA (reference sequence). V lost 5 bases, J lost 4 bases, and 7 bases stayed unmatched. CDR3 sequence (DNA): TGCAGTGCTGCCGGGACAGGGTCCCCAGATACGCAGTATTTT. This codes for CSAAGTGSPDTQYF.

This clonotype was seen a handful of times. The V gene is TRBV20-1, the J gene TRBJ2-2, with D unclear. This CDR3 contains 15 residues. The V end was cut by 0 bases, the J end by 1 base, with 9 bases between. Per germline, CDR1 DFQATT and CDR2 SNEGSKA (reference sequence). The CDR3 DNA sequence: TGCAGTGCTAGAGATAGGGTCTTGAACACCGGGGAGCTGTTTTTT. Translation gives CSARDRVLNTGELFF.